This TCR beta chain emerged from a study of shared clonotypes between healthy human individuals. General study findings and limits: Larger estimated richness was generally recorded for naive subsets relative to memory subsets. Researchers sampled blood only, noting tissue repertoires likely differ.

As to this clone: Its antigen is not identified.

The assay was run at deep level. The authors distributed each subset's genomic DNA evenly over several immunoSEQ plates. Measured with immunoSEQ multiplex PCR; TCRdb has only the in-frame clones, and not every one. This sample has under 2.5 million clones, with just under 95% found just once. The sequencing sample was made of naive CD4+ T cells from PBMCs. Subset in this sample: CD45RA+ positively selected. This TCR came from a man between 18 and 35 years old in good health. Some clones in this sample may be carry-over from other donors' samples.

In nucleotides, the CDR3 is TGTGCCAGCAGTCCCGGGACAGGGGGGATAAGCTCCTATAATTCACCCCTCCACTTT. Protein: CASSPGTGGISSYNSPLHF. The V call is TRBV28, the J call TRBJ1-6, with 11 bases fitting TRBD1. The V gene's germline CDR1 is MDHEN and CDR2 SYDVKM. V trimming: 5 bases; J trimming: 0 bases; junction bases outside the gene matches: 9. This CDR3 region has 19 residues.